These 2 T cell receptor beta chains share one sample of origin, sequenced in a study of beta chain features in type 1 diabetes (dated 2018 in TCRdb). The method behind the library was the immunoSEQ multiplex PCR assay. The entire amount of isolated RNA was reverse transcribed using the High Capacity cDNA Reverse Transcription Kit, so the sequenced TCRB transcripts were expressed ones. TCRdb obtained this table from immuneACCESS and retained in-frame rearrangements with V and J assigned. These tables miss some clones; where compared with another copy, unresolved V genes account for less than half of the shortfall, and the remainder is unexplained. This sample lists some 44,000 clones; roughly half were detected once. Jointly, the top ten make up roughly 2.1% of the sample. Sequences were obtained from Tregs from blood. The sample's cell subset or site label is to be understood as: regulatory CD4+ T cells. The receptors were gathered from a woman under 30 in good health.

The chain uses TRBV9 and TRBJ1-2; D gene unclear. The CDR3 runs to 14 residues. Germline CDR1 reads SGDLS; CDR2 reads YYNGEE. V was shortened by 4 bases and J by 3 bases, with 13 bases between the two germline ends. CDR3 residues: CASSLMEGYYGYTF. The CDR3, as DNA: TGTGCCAGCAGCCTAATGGAGGGTTACTATGGCTACACCTTC.

CDR3 residues: CASSLGQGRNEQFF. The DNA of the CDR3 is TGTGCCAGCTCCCTCGGACAGGGGCGGAATGAGCAGTTCTTC. The chain links TRBV18 to TRBJ2-1; 9 positions match TRBD1. CDR1 is KGHSH and CDR2 is LQKENI in the germline V gene. The CDR3 extends over 14 amino acids. J lost 7 bases, V lost 6 bases, and 7 bases had no gene match.